The present entry profiles one TCR beta chain with its context. Assay used: immunoSEQ multiplex PCR; TCRdb lists only in-frame clones, some missing. This table has approximately 270,000 clones, approximately 85% appearing once. The data derive from a study of blood T cell repertoires in COVID-19. Germline V CDR1 and CDR2: SGHRS, YFSETQ. The CDR3 covers 14 residues. J gave up 2 bases and V 2 bases, and 3 bases lay outside the gene matches. The chain uses TRBV5-1 and TRBJ2-5; TRBD1 agrees at 7 bases. The sample comprised PBMCs or T cells enriched from blood (not recorded which). The sequence was obtained from a woman aged 50 to 60 who had recovered from COVID-19. The CDR3 DNA follows: TGCGCCAGCAGCTTTGGGACAGAACAAGAGACCCAGTACTTC. It encodes CASSFGTEQETQYF.